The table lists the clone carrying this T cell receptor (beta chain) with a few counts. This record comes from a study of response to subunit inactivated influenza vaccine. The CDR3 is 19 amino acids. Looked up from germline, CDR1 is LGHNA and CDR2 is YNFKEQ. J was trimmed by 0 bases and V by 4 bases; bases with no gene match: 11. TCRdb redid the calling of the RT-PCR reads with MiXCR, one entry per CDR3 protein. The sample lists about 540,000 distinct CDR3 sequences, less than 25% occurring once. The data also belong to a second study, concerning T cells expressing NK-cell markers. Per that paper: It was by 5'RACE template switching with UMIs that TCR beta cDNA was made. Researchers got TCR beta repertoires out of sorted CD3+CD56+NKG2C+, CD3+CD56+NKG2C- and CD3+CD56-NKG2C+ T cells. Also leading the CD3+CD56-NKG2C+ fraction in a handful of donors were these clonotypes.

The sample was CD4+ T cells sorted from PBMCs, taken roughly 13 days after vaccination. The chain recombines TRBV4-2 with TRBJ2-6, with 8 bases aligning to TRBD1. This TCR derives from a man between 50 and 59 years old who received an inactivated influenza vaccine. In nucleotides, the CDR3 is TGTGCCAGCAGCCCCCAAGAGGGGACAGGAGCCTCTGGGGCCAACGTCCTGACTTTC. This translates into CASSPQEGTGASGANVLTF.